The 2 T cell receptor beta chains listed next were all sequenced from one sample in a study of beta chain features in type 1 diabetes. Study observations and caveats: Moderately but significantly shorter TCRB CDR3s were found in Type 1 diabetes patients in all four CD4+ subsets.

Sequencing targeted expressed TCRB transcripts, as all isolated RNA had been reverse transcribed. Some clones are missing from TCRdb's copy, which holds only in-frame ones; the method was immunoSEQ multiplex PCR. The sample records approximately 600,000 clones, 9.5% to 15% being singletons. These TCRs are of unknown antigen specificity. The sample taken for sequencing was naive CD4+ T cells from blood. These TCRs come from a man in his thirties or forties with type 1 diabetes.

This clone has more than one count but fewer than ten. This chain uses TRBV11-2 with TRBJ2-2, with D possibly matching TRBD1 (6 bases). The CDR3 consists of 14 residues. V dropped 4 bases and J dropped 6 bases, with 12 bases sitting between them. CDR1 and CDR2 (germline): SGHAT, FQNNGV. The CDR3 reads CASSYGTLPGELFF. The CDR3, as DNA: TGTGCCAGCAGCTACGGGACATTACCCGGGGAGCTGTTTTTT.

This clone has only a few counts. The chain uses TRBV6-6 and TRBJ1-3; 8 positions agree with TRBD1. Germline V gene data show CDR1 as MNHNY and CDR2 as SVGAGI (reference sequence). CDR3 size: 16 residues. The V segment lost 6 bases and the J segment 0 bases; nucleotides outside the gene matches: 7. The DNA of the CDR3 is TGTGCCAGCAGGTCCCGACAGGGGAGCTCTGGAAACACCATATATTTT. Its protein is CASRSRQGSSGNTIYF.